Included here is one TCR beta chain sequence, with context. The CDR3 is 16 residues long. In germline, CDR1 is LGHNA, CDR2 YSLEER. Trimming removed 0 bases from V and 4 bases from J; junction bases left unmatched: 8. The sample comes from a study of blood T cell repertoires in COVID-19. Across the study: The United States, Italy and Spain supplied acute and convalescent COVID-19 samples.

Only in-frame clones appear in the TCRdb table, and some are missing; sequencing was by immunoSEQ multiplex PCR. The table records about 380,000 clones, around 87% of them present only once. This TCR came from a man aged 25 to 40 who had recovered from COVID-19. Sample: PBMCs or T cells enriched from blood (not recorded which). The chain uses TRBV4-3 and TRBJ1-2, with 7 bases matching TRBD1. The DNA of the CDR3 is TGCGCCAGCAGCCAAGATAGGGCAGGGGGTATCTATGGCTACACCTTC. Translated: CASSQDRAGGIYGYTF.